This section outlines one T cell receptor beta chain sequence together with its context. No antigen is known for it. The data stem from a study of identifying expanded T cells in peripheral blood. General observations from the study: About 1.2 clones differed between technical replicates, versus approximately 17 and 20 over time.

With 1 base removed from V and 4 bases from J, the gap between germline ends came to 11 bases. Germline CDR1 GTSNPN, CDR2 SVGIG (reference sequence). The CDR3 runs 14 residues. No infections or other immune events were documented during collection. Using immunoSEQ multiplex PCR, the repertoire was profiled, and TCRdb retains in-frame clones only, with some absent. The sample has 60,000 to 65,000 clones, over 80% seen once. The source is a person aged 18 to 70 in good health. This sequence joins TRBV30 and TRBJ1-5; D is perhaps TRBD1 (6 bases). Material for sequencing was blood. CDR3 sequence (DNA): TGTGCCTGGAGTGCAACAGGGAGGAATCAGCCCCAGCATTTT. Translated: CAWSATGRNQPQHF.